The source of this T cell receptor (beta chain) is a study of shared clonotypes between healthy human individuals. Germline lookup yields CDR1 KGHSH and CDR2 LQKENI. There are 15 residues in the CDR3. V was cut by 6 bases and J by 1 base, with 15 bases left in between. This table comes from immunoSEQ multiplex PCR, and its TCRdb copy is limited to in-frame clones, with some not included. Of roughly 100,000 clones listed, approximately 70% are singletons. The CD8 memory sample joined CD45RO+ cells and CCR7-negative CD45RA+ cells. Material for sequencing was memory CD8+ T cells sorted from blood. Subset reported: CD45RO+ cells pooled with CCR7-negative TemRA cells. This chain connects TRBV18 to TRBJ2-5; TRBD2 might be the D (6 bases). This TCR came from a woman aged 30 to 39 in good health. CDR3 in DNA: TGTGCCAGCTCCAAAAGCGGAGGGCCCCAAGAGACCCAGTACTTC. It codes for CASSKSGGPQETQYF.